The T cell receptor beta chain under discussion was sequenced for a study of blood T cell repertoires in COVID-19. Study-level information: Material from acute and convalescent COVID-19 was sourced from the United States, Italy and Spain. T cells, B-cell-depleted T cells, or PBMCs provided the cDNA or gDNA that served as material.

Under the authors' procedure: By means of reference gene primer amplification, nucleated cell counts were estimated. Sequencing used immunoSEQ multiplex PCR; TCRdb keeps in-frame clones, though not all of them. For V, J and clone size, that table is used; D and trimming come from the DNA. The data hold under 200,000 clones, with roughly 80% observed a single time. The CDR3 runs to 17 residues. V was pared by 6 bases and J by 6 bases, with 14 bases of the junction left unmatched. Germline assignment: CDR1 MRHNA and CDR2 SNTAGT. Sequenced sample: peripheral blood. The chain couples TRBV6-4 to TRBJ2-1; TRBD2 matches at 10 bases. This receptor was obtained from a young man with active or convalescent COVID-19. CDR3 amino acids: CASRVWGGLARCNEQFF. CDR3 in DNA: TGTGCCAGCAGAGTGTGGGGGGGACTAGCGAGGTGCAATGAGCAGTTCTTC.